The source of this T cell receptor (beta chain) is a study of T cell repertoires in cytomegalovirus infection. TCRdb itself ran the reads through MiXCR, one entry per CDR3 protein. Of just under 500,000 distinct CDR3 sequences in the sample, about 33% are singletons; the top ten hold roughly a sixth. The sample holds a few counts of this clonotype. Its cognate antigen is unknown. Sequencing used cultured PBMCs, obtained from culture after CMV antigen stimulation. The sequence derives from a human donor in good health (CMV status not recorded). Some clones in this sample may be carry-over from other donors' samples.

In nucleotides, the CDR3 is TGTGCCAGCAGTTACCCCGGCAGGGTTAACTATGGCTACACCTTC. Translation: CASSYPGRVNYGYTF. The rearrangement joins TRBV6-6 to TRBJ1-2; weak D call: TRBD1 (5 bases). Trimming took off 2 bases at V and 1 base at J, with 11 bases between the two ends. The CDR3 sequence is 15 residues long. The germline V gene has CDR1 MNHNY and CDR2 SVGAGI (reference sequence).